This TCR beta chain derives from a study of Ad26.COV2.S vaccination and SARS-CoV-2 variants (dated by TCRdb to the early 2020s). Broadly, across the study: Donors in the vaccine arm were drawn from COV1001, a multicentre, randomized, double-blind, placebo-controlled phase I-IIa trial testing Ad26.COV2.S in healthy adults. Ad26.COV2.S was administered intramuscularly at 5 x 10^10 or 1 x 10^11 viral particles, either as a single shot or as two shots given 56 days apart. Throughout the experiments and outcome assessment, investigators stayed blinded to trial group allocation. The TCR-sequenced set comprised approximately 32 samples: some 20 Ad26.COV2.S vaccine recipients, 5 placebo recipients and 8 SARS-CoV-2 convalescent individuals. TCRbeta repertoire sequencing was used to assess the specificity and breadth of SARS-CoV-2-reactive T cell receptors after Ad26.COV2.S vaccination. Participants in the trial were split at random into five groups of five each, receiving low-dose or high-dose Ad26.COV2.S once or twice, or else placebo on both occasions. General conclusions and limits of the study: Substantial breadth of spike-specific CD8+ and CD4+ T cell responses was reported after vaccination. The study was not powered for comparison of responses between vaccine doses or regimens. Comparable non-spike TCR breadth was observed between vaccine and placebo recipients, consistent with only spike being contained in the vaccine. It was noted by the authors that total T cell responses may have been underestimated by the TCR breadth and depth analyses. Spike-specific TCR breadth was higher in Ad26.COV2.S recipients than in placebo recipients (P = 0.0014).

Concerning this clone: Its antigen is not yet known. Base qualities were left out, and no much larger clone turns up one base away.

The CDR3 contains 17 residues, cysteine and phenylalanine counted. Only CDR3 DNA remains: 51 bases, in frame from the first base. Trimming takes 0 bases from V and 2 bases from J, and the germline ends sit 15 bases apart. CDR1 and CDR2, looked up from the germline V gene, are KGHDR and SFDVKD. Explained via the paper, the treatment or condition label denotes: approximately 18 received Ad26.COV2.S at low or high dose, single or two shots; 5 received placebo; per-sample allocation not given. Repertoires of vaccine and placebo recipients were sequenced from samples taken on day 63 after the first injection. Between 29 July and 7 August 2020, Cohort 1b enrolled 20 to 30 adults aged 18-55 years at one site in Boston, USA. As a vaccine, Ad26.COV2.S was a replication-incompetent adenovirus type 26 vector that expressed a prefusion-stabilized SARS-CoV-2 spike protein derived from the original Wuhan strain.

TCRbeta CDR3 regions were sequenced with the immunoSEQ Assay. After extraction, genomic DNA underwent amplification by bias-controlled multiplex PCR, followed by high-throughput sequencing. From the authors' description of their analysis: To quantify the absolute abundance of every unique TCRbeta CDR3 region, sequences were collapsed and filtered. T cell fraction was estimated by normalization of TCRbeta template counts to usable DNA, with usable DNA being measured through amplification of reference genes present in all nucleated cells. Repertoire TCRs were annotated as SARS-CoV-2-specific when V gene, CDR3 amino acid sequence and J gene were exactly matched to a known reactive TCR set. The reference SARS-CoV-2 TCR set came from MIRA and was filtered for enrichment in COVID-19-positive ImmuneCODE repertoires, removing public or cross-reactive TCRs. Based on the MIRA antigens, annotated TCRs were further analysed at the level of specific ORF or position within ORF. Depth was the summed frequency of annotated unique rearrangements, while breadth was defined as annotated unique rearrangements over total unique productive rearrangements. TCR breadth was compared between groups using two-sided Wilcoxon rank-sum tests. The source is immuneACCESS, and TCRdb retained only in-frame sequences with V and J called. Part of the clones is not carried over; for the studies checked, unresolved V genes explain less than half of this, and the remainder is unexplained. That table furnishes V, J and clone size, whereas the DNA furnished D and trimming. The sample table records 400,000 to 500,000 clones; roughly 89% of these occur just once. About 2.7% of the sample is held by the ten biggest clonotypes.

The TCR sequence derives from a person between 18 and 65 years old who received the Ad26.COV2.S COVID-19 vaccine or a placebo. The rearranged segments are TRBV24-1 and TRBJ2-5; the D gene is not confidently resolved. The sequenced sample was peripheral blood, obtained in a trial of Ad26.COV2.S vaccine versus placebo. The CDR3 sequence is CATSDLPSSGRQETQYF. The DNA sequence follows: TGTGCCACCAGTGATTTGCCGTCGTCAGGAAGACAAGAGACCCAGTACTTC.